This T cell receptor (beta chain) was obtained from a study of technical replicates of blood from a handful of donors. Repertoires were generated with immunoSEQ multiplex PCR, while TCRdb's copy carries only in-frame clones and drops some. This sample has 66,000 or so clones; 88% occur once, and the top ten carry approximately 4.4%. CDR3 size: 15 residues. Germline V gene data show CDR1 as SGHNT and CDR2 as YYREEE (reference sequence). V shed 5 bases and J shed 0 bases, with 12 bases lying between them. This clone was detected only once. This sequence joins TRBV5-4 and TRBJ1-3; a weak D match, TRBD1 (6 bases). Sequencing input: PBMCs. This clonotype was obtained from a human donor in good health. Some clones in this sample may be carry-over from other donors' samples. As DNA, the CDR3 is TGTGCCAGCAGTCGGGACACGAGCTCTGGAAACACCATATATTTT. Encoded protein: CASSRDTSSGNTIYF.